This passage covers 24 T cell receptor beta chains from one sample sequenced in a study of T cells in Graves' hyperthyroidism and ophthalmopathy. Amplified regions were TCR beta CDR3 sequences from RNA transcripts. The HTBI primer set served for first-round RT-PCR of the TCR CDR3. TCRdb independently ran MiXCR on the multiplex PCR reads; one entry per CDR3 protein. The sample lists about 300,000 distinct CDR3 sequences, less than 30% occurring once. Sequencing was performed on blood. The source of these receptors is a man aged 35-49 years with Graves' hyperthyroidism that later progressed to Graves' ophthalmopathy.

This clonotype appeared a few times. The CDR3 protein is CASSYDGTGNSETQYF. DNA of the CDR3: TGTGCCAGCAGTTACGACGGGACAGGGAATTCAGAGACCCAGTACTTC. The chain carries TRBV6-5 and TRBJ2-5; 9 bases agree with TRBD1. Trimming cost V 2 bases and J 4 bases; bases outside gene matches: 8. The CDR3 contains 16 residues. Germline CDR1 MNHEY, CDR2 SVGAGI.

This clonotype was counted many times. The chain links TRBV7-8 to TRBJ2-7; TRBD1 is a possible D gene (6 bases). Trimming pared 5 bases from V and 3 bases from J, leaving 14 bases between. The CDR3 extends over 14 amino acids. Germline lookup yields CDR1 SGHVS and CDR2 FQNEAQ. The CDR3: CASSQTRTDYEQYF. CDR3 nucleotides: TGTGCCAGCAGCCAGACACGGACAGACTACGAGCAGTACTTC.

This clonotype has a count of ten or more. A much larger clone differs by one base, so this may be a read error. The V call is TRBV12-3 or TRBV12-4, the J call TRBJ1-1; D perhaps matches TRBD1 (5 bases). This CDR3 contains 14 residues. The CDR3: CANSLFGGATEAFF. The CDR3 nucleotides are TGTGCCAACAGTTTATTTGGGGGAGCGACTGAAGCTTTCTTT.

This clonotype has at least ten counts. V and J are TRBV20-1 and TRBJ1-5, with D perhaps matching TRBD1 (5 bases). Germline V lookup: CDR1 DFQATT, CDR2 SNEGSKA (reference sequence). V lost 7 bases and J lost 0, with 16 bases in between. The CDR3 has 15 amino acids. CDR3 residues: CSGTTDLYSNQPQHF. CDR3 in DNA: TGCAGTGGCACGACAGATCTCTATAGCAATCAGCCCCAGCATTTT.

This clonotype was seen at least ten times. The chain is built from TRBV25-1 and TRBJ2-7; 8 bases map to TRBD1. CDR3 length: 14 residues. Per the germline V gene, CDR1 is MGHDK and CDR2 is SYGVNS. V gave up 4 bases and J gave up 5 bases; unmatched junction bases: 7. The CDR3 coding sequence is TGTGCCAGCAGTGGAACAGGGGGGTGGGACGAGCAGTACTTC. Residues: CASSGTGGWDEQYF.

In this sample, this clonotype turned up many times. The chain has TRBV30 and TRBJ2-7; D gene uncertain. Trimming took off 0 bases at V and 9 bases at J, with 12 bases between the two ends. This CDR3 region has 12 residues. Germline CDR1 and CDR2: GTSNPN and SVGIG (reference sequence). CDR3 nucleotide sequence: TGTGCCTGGAGTGTACGCGGTCCCGTGCAGTACTTC. Translated, it gives CAWSVRGPVQYF.

Ten or more counts support this clonotype. The genes are TRBV9 and TRBJ2-2; weak D call: TRBD2 (5 bases). Germline-derived CDR1 and CDR2 are SGDLS and YYNGEE. The CDR3 spans 13 residues. The germline V and J ends were trimmed by 2 bases and 3 bases, with 5 bases remaining between them. The CDR3 DNA reads TGTGCCAGCAGCGTGGGAGACACCGGGGAGCTGTTTTTT. Encoded protein: CASSVGDTGELFF.

V and J are TRBV6-2 or TRBV6-3 and TRBJ2-2; maybe TRBD1 (5 bases). CDR3 size: 18 residues. Per the germline V gene, CDR1 is MNHEY and CDR2 is SVGEGT. V was shortened by 4 bases and J by 6 bases, with 24 bases between the two germline ends. The DNA for the CDR3 is TGTGCCAGCAGTTTTGCCAGGGTATTTGTAATAGGAGCCGGGGAGCTGTTTTTT. This gives the protein CASSFARVFVIGAGELFF.

This clonotype was observed many times. The chain joins TRBV12-3 or TRBV12-4 to TRBJ1-1, with 8 bases matching TRBD1. The CDR3 sequence is 14 residues long. The J segment lost 5 bases and the V segment lost 4 bases, leaving 6 bases of the junction unmatched. CDR3 nucleotides: TGTGCCAGCAGTTACCGGACAGGGCGGACTGAAGCTTTCTTT. Residues: CASSYRTGRTEAFF.

This clonotype was found many times. V is TRBV12-3 or TRBV12-4 and J is TRBJ2-5; a possible D gene is TRBD1 (5 bases). V lost 2 bases, J lost 4 bases, and 8 bases lay in between. This CDR3 spans 13 amino acids. CDR3 sequence: CASSLQGRETQYF. The CDR3 DNA sequence: TGTGCCAGCAGTTTACAGGGTAGAGAGACCCAGTACTTC.

The chain couples TRBV28 to TRBJ2-7, with 8 nucleotides matching TRBD1. The CDR3 is 15 residues long. The trim removed 6 bases at V and 0 bases at J, leaving 7 bases unmatched. Germline V CDR1 and CDR2: MDHEN, SYDVKM. Written as DNA, the CDR3 is TGTGCCAGCAGCCAGGTAGGACAGGGCTCCTACGAGCAGTACTTC. Protein: CASSQVGQGSYEQYF.

This clonotype was found many times. The V call is TRBV29-1, the J call TRBJ2-7; D is possibly TRBD1 (5 bases). Germline lookup yields CDR1 SQVTM and CDR2 ANQGSEA. Trimming removed 3 bases at V and 4 bases at J, with 13 bases between. The CDR3 loop spans 13 amino acids. CDR3 residues: CSVDGRAEYEQYF. CDR3 in DNA: TGCAGCGTTGACGGCAGGGCAGAATACGAGCAGTACTTC.

This clonotype was observed many times. The CDR3 end shows no conserved phenylalanine or tryptophan, and so a read error is likely. The CDR3 here is CASSFSGLASEQYS. Here the CDR3 DNA reads TGTGCCAGCAGTTTTTCGGGACTAGCGTCCGAGCAGTACTCC. The rearrangement uses TRBV12-3 or TRBV12-4 and TRBJ2-7; 10 nucleotides line up with TRBD2. The CDR3 consists of 14 residues. The V segment lost 3 bases and the J segment 6 bases; nucleotides outside the gene matches: 5.

The chain employs TRBV6-1 and TRBJ2-7, with 7 bases aligning to TRBD1. From germline, CDR1 is MNHNS and CDR2 SASEGT. The V gene end was trimmed by 2 bases and the J gene end by 3 bases; junction bases not matched to a gene: 7. The CDR3 is 15 residues long. Written as DNA, the CDR3 is TGTGCCAGCAGTGAACAGGACAGGAGAGACTACGAGCAGTACTTC. It is translated as CASSEQDRRDYEQYF.

This clonotype was found many times. CDR3 residues: CASNPGQGAYGYTF. The CDR3 DNA sequence: TGTGCCAGCAATCCGGGACAGGGGGCTTATGGCTACACCTTC. The chain combines TRBV12-3 or TRBV12-4 with TRBJ1-2, with 12 bases matching TRBD1. The CDR3 runs to 14 residues. V dropped 7 bases and J dropped 5; count of bases not matched to a gene: 5.

There are many counts of this clonotype. The genes are TRBV11-2 and TRBJ1-1; D possibly corresponds to TRBD1 (6 bases). The germline V gene encodes CDR1 SGHAT and CDR2 FQNNGV. The V end lost 5 bases, the J end lost 6 bases, and 16 bases lay between the germline ends. CDR3 size: 14 residues. CDR3 sequence (DNA): TGTGCCAGCAGCCCCAGGGCAGGGGAATCTGAAGCTTTCTTT. Protein sequence: CASSPRAGESEAFF.

This clonotype has at least ten counts. The gene calls are TRBV9 and TRBJ1-1; D gene unclear. Trimming pared 3 bases from V and 1 base from J, leaving 4 bases between. Germline CDR1 SGDLS, CDR2 YYNGEE. The CDR3 contains 12 residues. The CDR3 sequence: CASSGENTEAFF. The CDR3 DNA is TGTGCCAGCAGCGGAGAGAACACTGAAGCTTTCTTT.

V and J are TRBV27 and TRBJ2-7; no clear D. CDR1 is MNHEY and CDR2 is SMNVEV in the germline V gene (reference sequence). This CDR3 has 15 amino acids. V shed 0 bases and J shed 1 base, with 10 bases lying between them. The CDR3 DNA sequence: TGTGCCAGCAGTTTATCCCGACTTTTATCCTACGAGCAGTACTTC. It specifies CASSLSRLLSYEQYF.

The table lists this clonotype with many counts. The chain links TRBV12-5 to TRBJ2-5; TRBD1 matches at 8 bases. Trimming cost V 1 base and J 5 bases; bases outside gene matches: 3. CDR1 is LGHNT and CDR2 is FRNRAP in the germline V gene. This CDR3 has 14 residues. The chain's CDR3 is CASGLEDRDETQYF. The CDR3 DNA reads TGTGCTAGTGGTTTGGAGGACAGGGACGAGACCCAGTACTTC.

The sample holds many counts of this clonotype. The rearrangement joins TRBV20-1 to TRBJ2-7; D call uncertain. Germline-derived CDR1 and CDR2 are DFQATT and SNEGSKA (reference sequence). The length of the CDR3 is 13 residues. The V gene lost 1 base and the J gene lost 3 bases, with 10 bases spanning the gap. CDR3 sequence (DNA): TGCAGTGCTAGAGTTACGAACGGCTACGAGCAGTACTTC. This sequence encodes CSARVTNGYEQYF.

In its sample, this clonotype was seen a few times. The J gene is TRBJ1-1, the V gene TRBV6-1, with D uncertain. CDR1 is MNHNS and CDR2 is SASEGT in the germline V gene. This CDR3 is built from 14 residues. Between the trimmed V and J ends, which lost 6 bases and 4 bases, there was a span of 15 bases. The CDR3: CASRIRHQSTEAFF. The CDR3 coding sequence is TGTGCCAGCAGAATTAGACACCAATCCACTGAAGCTTTCTTT.

This clonotype was observed many times. V is TRBV2 and J is TRBJ2-5, with 7 bases aligning to TRBD1. CDR3 length: 14 amino acids. J gave up 5 bases and V 8 bases, and 11 bases lay outside the gene matches. Germline CDR1 and CDR2: SNHLY and FYNNEI. This CDR3 reads CASGTQGMWETQYF. CDR3 nucleotides: TGTGCCAGCGGGACACAGGGGATGTGGGAGACCCAGTACTTC. Complete variable domain (other parts from reference TRBV2 and TRBJ2-5): EPEVTQTPSHQVTQMGQEVILRCVPISNHLYFYWYRQILGQKVEFLVSFYNNEISEKSEIFDDQFSVERPDGSNFTLKIRSTKLEDSAMYFCASGTQGMWETQYFGPGTRLLVL.

This clonotype was observed many times. The chain combines TRBV5-5 with TRBJ2-4; D possibly uses TRBD1 or TRBD2 (5 bases each). Trimming shortened V by 5 bases and J by 7 bases, and 16 bases separated the two germline ends. This CDR3 spans 14 amino acids. Germline values: CDR1 SGHKS, CDR2 YYEKEE (reference sequence). The CDR3 spells CASRHQGEGNIQYF. For the CDR3, the DNA is TGTGCCAGCAGACATCAGGGAGAGGGGAACATTCAGTACTTC.

Note on this clonotype: A read error may be the cause here, since a much bigger clone is one base away. V usage is TRBV5-1 and J usage is TRBJ2-7, with 10 bases aligning to TRBD1. Germline-derived CDR1 and CDR2 are SGHRS and YFSETQ. The CDR3 sequence is 18 residues long. Here the CDR3 DNA reads TGCGCCATCAGCCCCCTAAACCGGGACAGGGGACCGCTCTACGAGCAGTACTTC. Its protein product is CAISPLNRDRGPLYEQYF. The whole variable domain, remainder taken from reference TRBV5-1 and TRBJ2-7, is KAGVTQTPRYLIKTRGQQVTLSCSPISGHRSVSWYQQTPGQGLQFLFEYFSETQRNKGNFPGRFSGRQFSNSRSEMNVSTLELGDSALYLCAISPLNRDRGPLYEQYFGPGTRLTVT.